The next 27 T cell receptor beta chains were all read from a single sample in a study of T-cell memory formation after mild COVID-19. Each CDR3 protein is one row after TCRdb ran MiXCR on the 5' RACE reads. Here the sample spans about 560,000 distinct CDR3 sequences, 15% to 20% being singletons. The source material was PBMCs or a T cell subset sorted from them (not recorded which). All receptors derive from an adult woman who had mild COVID-19 (a few samples of this study predate the infection). Cell type and time point are not known.

This clonotype turned up a few times. The chain links TRBV11-2 to TRBJ2-5; 7 bases line up with TRBD2. Unmatched junction bases numbered 7, after V lost 1 base and J lost 2 bases. The CDR3 is 16 amino acids. From germline, CDR1 is SGHAT and CDR2 FQNNGV. CDR3 loop: CASSLAPGSGQETQYF. CDR3 DNA sequence: TGTGCCAGCAGCTTAGCCCCCGGTAGCGGGCAAGAGACCCAGTACTTC.

V gene TRBV5-1 combines with J gene TRBJ2-7; 11 nucleotides align to TRBD2. The CDR3 length is 15 residues. The germline gives CDR1 SGHRS, CDR2 YFSETQ. V shed 5 bases and J 3 bases; nucleotides not matched to a gene: 7. Written as DNA, the CDR3 is TGCGCCAGCAGAAGGCTAGCGGGGGGCGACTACGAGCAGTACTTC. Translated, it gives CASRRLAGGDYEQYF.

This clonotype was picked up a small number of times. The V and J genes are TRBV20-1 and TRBJ1-2, with D unclear. The germline gives CDR1 DFQATT, CDR2 SNEGSKA (reference sequence). CDR3 length: 12 amino acids. V lost 1 base to trimming and J lost 4 bases, with 7 bases between them. The CDR3 nucleotides read TGCAGTGCTAGAGCATCGGCCTATGGCTACACCTTC. This encodes CSARASAYGYTF.

The chain uses TRBV5-1 and TRBJ2-7; the D is unclear. V shed 7 bases and J shed 2 bases, with 22 bases lying between them. Germline V gives CDR1 SGHRS, CDR2 YFSETQ. The CDR3 length is 16 residues. CDR3: CASVLRQDQPTYEQYF. Here the CDR3 DNA reads TGCGCCAGCGTCCTGAGGCAAGACCAGCCTACCTACGAGCAGTACTTC.

This clonotype has a handful of counts. This chain joins TRBV4-2 and TRBJ1-2; D may be TRBD1 (6 bases). Trimming took off 5 bases at V and 3 bases at J, with 19 bases between the two ends. Germline CDR1 reads LGHNA; CDR2 reads YNFKEQ. This CDR3 is 16 amino acids long. CDR3 in amino acids: CASSSTNGTLYYGYTF. CDR3 sequence (DNA): TGTGCCAGCAGCTCCACAAACGGGACACTCTACTATGGCTACACCTTC.

A few counts support this clonotype. The V and J genes are TRBV20-1 and TRBJ2-4; D gene ambiguous. Per the germline V gene, CDR1 is DFQATT and CDR2 is SNEGSKA (reference sequence). The CDR3 loop spans 13 amino acids. V lost 3 bases and J 0 bases, leaving 6 bases between the germline ends. The CDR3 region has the DNA TGCAGTGCTAGCGTGCTAGCCAAAAACATTCAGTACTTC. Its protein product is CSASVLAKNIQYF.

This clonotype turned up a few times. This chain links TRBV4-3 with TRBJ2-3, with 8 bases identical to TRBD2. Germline V gene sequence: CDR1 LGHNA, CDR2 YSLEER. V trimming: 0 bases; J trimming: 6 bases; junction bases outside the gene matches: 5. The CDR3 covers 15 residues. CDR3 in DNA: TGCGCCAGCAGCCAAGATGAGCTAGCGGGTGATACGCAGTATTTT. The encoded protein is CASSQDELAGDTQYF.

The table lists this clonotype with a few counts. DNA for the CDR3: TGTGCCAGCAGCCCCGATTCCGACTCTGCGGTAAAGACCCAGTACTTC. Protein sequence: CASSPDSDSAVKTQYF. The chain couples TRBV9 to TRBJ2-5; no definite D call. Trimming shortened V by 4 bases and J by 6 bases, and 22 bases separated the two germline ends. The CDR3 has 16 residues. Germline assignment: CDR1 SGDLS and CDR2 YYNGEE.

V gene TRBV20-1 combines with J gene TRBJ2-7; TRBD1 aligns across 9 bases. V dropped 6 bases and J dropped 2; count of bases not matched to a gene: 8. The CDR3 sequence is 14 residues long. Germline assignment: CDR1 DFQATT and CDR2 SNEGSKA (reference sequence). CDR3 amino acids: CSAYNGDRAYEQYF. The CDR3 coding sequence is TGCAGTGCATACAACGGGGACAGGGCCTACGAGCAGTACTTC.

There are a few counts of this clonotype. The genes are TRBV24-1 and TRBJ2-5; TRBD2 matches at 9 bases. Trimming at V came to 2 bases and at J to 4 bases, leaving 10 bases not matched to a gene. The CDR3 consists of 17 residues. The germline CDR1 and CDR2 sequences are KGHDR and SFDVKD. The CDR3 loop reads CATSDSRGSGSLETQYF. The CDR3 DNA is TGTGCCACCAGTGATTCCCGGGGTAGCGGGAGTTTAGAGACCCAGTACTTC.

This chain connects TRBV30 to TRBJ2-5; possibly TRBD2 for D (6 bases). This CDR3 is 13 amino acids long. Trimming removed 4 bases at V and 6 bases at J, with 15 bases between. Germline CDR1 is GTSNPN and CDR2 is SVGIG (reference sequence). CDR3 sequence reads: CAWTAGGAKTQYF. CDR3 nucleotide sequence: TGTGCCTGGACGGCCGGCGGGGCTAAGACCCAGTACTTC.

This clonotype was recorded a few times. This chain connects TRBV28 to TRBJ2-4, with 8 bases identical to TRBD2. The germline gives CDR1 MDHEN, CDR2 SYDVKM. CDR3 length equals 14 residues. The V segment lost 4 bases and the J segment 7 bases; nucleotides outside the gene matches: 6. CDR3 sequence: CASSYGREANIQYF. Written as DNA, the CDR3 is TGTGCCAGCAGTTATGGGCGGGAGGCCAACATTCAGTACTTC. Variable domain in full (rest from reference TRBV28 and TRBJ2-4): DVKVTQSSRYLVKRTGEKVFLECVQDMDHENMFWYRQDPGLGLRLIYFSYDVKMKEKGDIPEGYSVSREKKERFSLILESASTNQTSMYLCASSYGREANIQYFGAGTRLSVL.

This clonotype was detected many times. The chain couples TRBV7-2 to TRBJ2-1; a weak D match, TRBD1 (6 bases). V lost 0 bases to trimming and J lost 5 bases, with 8 bases between them. The germline gives CDR1 SGHTA, CDR2 FQGNSA. The CDR3 is made up of 14 amino acids. In nucleotides, the CDR3 is TGTGCCAGCAGCTTAGCCACAGGGAACAATGAGCAGTTCTTC. This codes for CASSLATGNNEQFF.

Only a few counts were recorded for this clonotype. The rearrangement uses TRBV18 and TRBJ2-5, with 7 nucleotides matching TRBD1. This CDR3 is built from 16 residues. The J segment lost 1 base and the V segment lost 0 bases, leaving 5 bases of the junction unmatched. CDR1 is KGHSH and CDR2 is LQKENI in the germline V gene. The CDR3 DNA reads TGTGCCAGCTCACCACCTACAGGGACAGTCCAAGAGACCCAGTACTTC. This sequence encodes CASSPPTGTVQETQYF.

The chain combines TRBV12-3 or TRBV12-4 with TRBJ2-5; 7 nucleotides match TRBD2. The CDR3 loop spans 13 amino acids. Trimming removed 5 bases from V and 5 bases from J; junction bases left unmatched: 5. CDR3 nucleotides: TGTGCCAGCAGTATCAGGGAGGGGGAGACCCAGTACTTC. Translation gives CASSIREGETQYF.

This clonotype was seen only a few times. The gene calls are TRBV21-1 and TRBJ2-1; the table gives TRBD1 as D, unverified against the DNA. TRBV21-1 is annotated as a pseudogene. This CDR3 is 14 amino acids long. The CDR3 here is CASSQTGMVGEQFF. In DNA, the CDR3 is TGTGCCAGCAGCCAAACAGGGATGGTGGGTGAGCAGTTCTTC.

This clonotype was seen at least ten times. V gene TRBV27 combines with J gene TRBJ2-7, with no clear D. The V gene lost 0 bases and the J gene lost 5 bases, with 14 bases spanning the gap. Germline CDR1 reads MNHEY; CDR2 reads SMNVEV (reference sequence). The CDR3 runs 15 residues. Here the CDR3 DNA reads TGTGCCAGCAGTTTATCAGCTAGTTGGGTCCACGAGCAGTACTTC. Its protein is CASSLSASWVHEQYF.

CDR3 DNA: TGTGCCAGCAGCTTGCCCGGGAGGGCCCGGGTTGAGCAGTTCTTC. It is translated as CASSLPGRARVEQFF. The gene calls are TRBV7-8 and TRBJ2-1, with 8 positions matching TRBD2. Per germline, CDR1 SGHVS and CDR2 FQNEAQ. CDR3 length: 15 residues. V trimming: 3 bases; J trimming: 9 bases; junction bases outside the gene matches: 10.

J is TRBJ2-1 and V is TRBV24-1; D unclear. The V and J ends lost 0 bases and 7 bases respectively, with 12 bases between them. CDR1 KGHDR and CDR2 SFDVKD come from the germline V gene. This CDR3 spans 15 amino acids. The CDR3, as DNA: TGTGCCACCAGTGATTTGCCGGGCCTTTGGAATGAGCAGTTCTTC. It codes for CATSDLPGLWNEQFF.

This chain joins TRBV10-3 and TRBJ2-3, with 7 bases identical to TRBD2. In germline, CDR1 is ENHRY, CDR2 SYGVKD. With 2 bases clipped from V and 5 bases from J, the junction kept 7 bases outside the gene matches. The CDR3 has 15 residues. This chain's CDR3 is CAISEGQGGRDTQYF. CDR3 sequence (DNA): TGTGCCATCAGTGAGGGGCAGGGAGGGAGAGATACGCAGTATTTT.

The V gene is TRBV14, the J gene TRBJ2-1; possibly TRBD2 for D (6 bases). Germline V CDR1 and CDR2: SGHDN, FVKESK. CDR3 length: 16 amino acids. The germline V and J ends were trimmed by 1 base and 0 bases, with 10 bases remaining between them. The CDR3 DNA reads TGTGCCAGCAGCCAAGTGGCGGGAAGCTCCTACAATGAGCAGTTCTTC. It is translated as CASSQVAGSSYNEQFF.

The chain is built from TRBV2 and TRBJ1-6; D gene uncertain. Trimming removed 1 base from V and 0 bases from J, with 4 bases in between. Germline assignment: CDR1 SNHLY and CDR2 FYNNEI. The CDR3 covers 15 residues. The CDR3 DNA reads TGTGCCAGCAGTGAAGGGGGCTCCTATAATTCACCCCTCCACTTT. This encodes CASSEGGSYNSPLHF.

CDR3: CASSPGQGASETQYF. The CDR3 bases are TGTGCCAGCAGTCCGGGACAGGGGGCATCAGAGACCCAGTACTTC. J is TRBJ2-5 and V is TRBV12-3 or TRBV12-4; 12 bases fit TRBD1. The CDR3 spans 15 residues. Trimming took 5 bases from V and 4 from J; bases not matched to a gene: 5.

A note on this clonotype: A read error may be the cause here, since a much bigger clone is one base away. The CDR3 sequence is CASSPTDTEAFF. For the CDR3, the DNA is TGTGCCAGCAGCCCGACAGACACTGAAGCTTTCTTT. The V call is TRBV6-6, the J call TRBJ1-1, with a possible D match to TRBD1 (5 bases). The germline V and J ends were trimmed by 6 bases and 3 bases, with 8 bases remaining between them. CDR1 and CDR2 (germline): MNHNY, SVGAGI (reference sequence). The CDR3 covers 12 residues.

This clonotype was observed a handful of times. The V call is TRBV11-3, the J call TRBJ2-3; D uncertain. The CDR3 loop spans 16 amino acids. V was shortened by 4 bases and J by 2 bases, with 16 bases between the two germline ends. From germline, CDR1 is SGHNT and CDR2 YENEEA. CDR3: CASSSYTLADTDTQYF. The CDR3 nucleotides read TGTGCCAGCAGCTCGTATACCTTAGCCGACACAGATACGCAGTATTTT.

This clonotype was counted between two and nine times. V usage is TRBV12-3 or TRBV12-4 and J usage is TRBJ2-5; no reliable D call. The ends were cut back, 4 bases at V and 4 bases at J, with 22 bases in the middle. The CDR3 consists of 17 residues. The CDR3: CASSYGDVSKGRETQYF. The CDR3 DNA sequence: TGTGCCAGCAGTTATGGGGATGTGTCCAAAGGTAGAGAGACCCAGTACTTC.

The chain uses TRBV5-1 and TRBJ2-2; possible D gene TRBD2, 6 bases. Germline-derived CDR1 and CDR2 are SGHRS and YFSETQ. The CDR3 totals 15 residues. The ends were cut back, 4 bases at V and 0 bases at J, with 10 bases in the middle. DNA for the CDR3: TGCGCCAGCAGCAATAGCGGCACGAACACCGGGGAGCTGTTTTTT. Translation gives CASSNSGTNTGELFF.